This is a list of T cell receptor beta chains from one sample in a study of immune cell composition in non-small cell lung cancer. Method: immunoSEQ multiplex PCR; TCRdb's copy keeps in-frame clones and lacks some. Among under 3,000 clones listed, roughly four fifths were seen once. Sequencing was performed on non-adjacent lung tissue. These receptors came from a human donor with non-small cell lung cancer. The CDR3 runs from the conserved cysteine through the conserved F or W. D genes are given only for firm matches. Clone size is given for some rows only: seen once, a few or many times, or a class if the clone is expanded.

J: TRBJ1-2
D: TRBD1
size: NA
V: TRBV29-1
DNA: TGCAGCGCCATACAGTCTAGACAGGGGTACTATGGCTACACCTTC
CDR3: CSAIQSRQGYYGYTF

J: TRBJ2-4
D: NA
size: NA
V: TRBV19
DNA: TGTGCCAGTAGTATAGATCTTGCAGGGGCCAAAAACATTCAGTACTTC
CDR3: CASSIDLAGAKNIQYF

J: TRBJ2-3
D: NA
size: once
V: TRBV11-3
DNA: TGTGCCAGCAGCCCCCCCTTATGCGGGGCTAGCACAGATACGCAGTATTTT
CDR3: CASSPPLCGASTDTQYF

J: TRBJ1-2
D: NA
size: NA
V: TRBV5-5
DNA: TGTGCCAGCAGCCGGGGCGGGGCCAACTATGGCTACACCTTC
CDR3: CASSRGGANYGYTF

J: TRBJ1-1
D: TRBD1
size: NA
V: TRBV7-9
DNA: TGTGCCAGCAGCTTAGTTGTTGGGACAGGGCAAGCTTTCTTT
CDR3: CASSLVVGTGQAFF

J: TRBJ2-7
D: NA
size: NA
V: TRBV27
DNA: TGTGCCAGCAGTTTATACGGGGTGAACTACGAGCAGTACTTC
CDR3: CASSLYGVNYEQYF

J: TRBJ1-1
D: NA
size: few
V: TRBV2
DNA: TGTGCCAGCAGCGCGAACCGGAGAAACACTGAAGCTTTCTTT
CDR3: CASSANRRNTEAFF

J: TRBJ1-2
D: NA
size: few
V: TRBV6-1
DNA: TGTGCCAGCACCCAATCAGGGGTTTTCTATGGCTACACCTTC
CDR3: CASTQSGVFYGYTF

J: TRBJ2-3
D: TRBD2
size: once
V: TRBV28
DNA: TGTGCCAGCAGTTCCCCCAAAGGCGGGAGAGGTCGAGATACGCAGTATTTT
CDR3: CASSSPKGGRGRDTQYF

J: TRBJ2-1
D: TRBD2
size: NA
V: TRBV15
DNA: TGTGCCACCAGCAGACCTGGGACTAGCGGGGTTCGAAATGAGCAGTTCTTC
CDR3: CATSRPGTSGVRNEQFF